Listed here are 23 T cell receptor beta chains from one sample, sequenced in a study of blood T cell repertoires in COVID-19. Repertoires were generated with immunoSEQ multiplex PCR, while TCRdb's copy carries only in-frame clones and drops some. The profile shows some 150,000 clones, 65% to 90% of them singletons. Sequenced sample: peripheral blood. Receptors originate from a woman aged 55-69 years with active or convalescent COVID-19.

V usage is TRBV18 and J usage is TRBJ1-5; D gene ambiguous. This CDR3 is 13 amino acids long. CDR1 and CDR2 from the germline V gene are KGHSH and LQKENI. V was cut by 3 bases and J by 4 bases, with 7 bases left in between. CDR3 nucleotides: TGTGCCAGCTCACCTAGTATGAATCAGCCCCAGCATTTT. This encodes CASSPSMNQPQHF.

V is TRBV4-3 and J is TRBJ1-2; a weak D match, TRBD1 (5 bases). V gave up 0 bases and J gave up 4 bases, with 12 bases separating them. This CDR3 is built from 15 residues. Looked up from germline, CDR1 is LGHNA and CDR2 is YSLEER. The CDR3 bases are TGCGCCAGCAGCCAAGATGTGGGGGGGTTCTATGGCTACACCTTC. Residues: CASSQDVGGFYGYTF.

The CDR3 coding sequence is TGTGCCAGCAGTTACTGGACTAGCGGGAGCCTGTACTTC. This codes for CASSYWTSGSLYF. This chain joins TRBV6-2 or TRBV6-3 and TRBJ2-7, with 13 bases fitting TRBD2. Germline CDR1 and CDR2: MNHEY and SVGEGT. Unmatched junction bases numbered 3, after V lost 1 base and J lost 12 bases. CDR3 length equals 13 residues.

The chain carries TRBV19 and TRBJ1-2; TRBD1 might be the D (5 bases). The CDR3 consists of 14 residues. V shed 5 bases and J shed 3 bases, with 13 bases lying between them. CDR1 and CDR2 from the germline V gene are LNHDA and SQIVND (reference sequence). CDR3 protein: CASSQTQDYYGYTF. The CDR3 DNA follows: TGTGCCAGTAGTCAGACACAGGATTACTATGGCTACACCTTC.

The chain has TRBV12-3 or TRBV12-4 and TRBJ2-7, with D maybe TRBD1 (6 bases). CDR3 length: 13 residues. The germline V and J ends were trimmed by 5 bases and 1 base, with 9 bases remaining between them. CDR3 region: CASSQQGSYEQYF. CDR3 DNA: TGTGCCAGCAGTCAACAGGGTTCCTACGAGCAGTACTTC.

This chain connects TRBV11-2 to TRBJ1-1; D uncertain. The V gene lost 4 bases and the J gene lost 2 bases, with 8 bases spanning the gap. Germline-derived CDR1 and CDR2 are SGHAT and FQNNGV. The CDR3 spans 13 residues. The CDR3 DNA sequence: TGTGCCAGCAGCTGGGGAGTTAACACTGAAGCTTTCTTT. Translation: CASSWGVNTEAFF.

CDR3 residues: CASSGSGTSQETQYF. In nucleotides, the CDR3 is TGCGCCAGCAGCGGATCCGGGACTTCCCAAGAGACCCAGTACTTC. The chain carries TRBV5-1 and TRBJ2-5; maybe TRBD2 (6 bases). V dropped 4 bases and J dropped 1 base, with 14 bases sitting between them. CDR1 and CDR2 (germline): SGHRS, YFSETQ. The CDR3 loop spans 15 amino acids.

The chain uses TRBV28 and TRBJ2-7; TRBD2 aligns across 9 bases. Germline V gene sequence: CDR1 MDHEN, CDR2 SYDVKM. V trimming: 10 bases; J trimming: 0 bases; junction bases outside the gene matches: 4. This CDR3 region has 13 residues. CDR3: CATNSGSSYEQYF. The CDR3 bases are TGTGCCACCAATAGCGGGAGCTCCTACGAGCAGTACTTC.

The rearrangement joins TRBV11-3 to TRBJ2-3, with 7 bases aligning to TRBD2. Germline V gene data show CDR1 as SGHNT and CDR2 as YENEEA. Trimming took 5 bases from V and 5 from J; bases not matched to a gene: 10. The CDR3 contains 15 residues. CDR3: CASSLFGREGDTQYF. The DNA of the CDR3 is TGTGCCAGCAGCCTCTTTGGTAGGGAGGGAGATACGCAGTATTTT.

This rearrangement joins TRBV3-1 (or the pseudogene TRBV3-2) to TRBJ1-1; D ambiguous. CDR3 length: 15 amino acids. Germline CDR1 reads LGHDT; CDR2 reads YNNKEL (reference sequence). Trimming shortened V by 4 bases and J by 0 bases, and 12 bases separated the two germline ends. CDR3 residues: CASSPRLNLNTEAFF. Here the CDR3 DNA reads TGTGCCAGCAGCCCCCGGTTGAACCTGAACACTGAAGCTTTCTTT.

The chain employs TRBV28 and TRBJ1-3; 9 bases fit TRBD1. The ends lost 4 bases at V and 1 base at J; junction bases unmatched: 8. CDR3 length: 17 residues. CDR1 and CDR2 (germline): MDHEN, SYDVKM. Here the CDR3 reads CASSSIFGQGSGNTIYF. The CDR3 DNA reads as TGTGCCAGCAGTTCAATATTTGGACAGGGGTCTGGAAACACCATATATTTT.

The CDR3 nucleotides read TGTGCCAGCAGCCCCGCAATGGGGGCCCTCTCCTACGAGCAGTACGTC. Protein sequence: CASSPAMGALSYEQYV. The chain uses TRBV3-1 (or the pseudogene TRBV3-2) and TRBJ2-7; D perhaps matches TRBD1 (6 bases). The length of the CDR3 is 16 residues. Germline V gene data show CDR1 as LGHDT and CDR2 as YNNKEL (reference sequence). Trimming pared 4 bases from V and 0 bases from J, leaving 16 bases between.

V and J are TRBV11-2 and TRBJ2-7; D remains unclear. Germline V gene lookup returns CDR1 SGHAT and CDR2 FQNNGV. The V end was cut by 5 bases, the J end by 5 bases, with 7 bases between. CDR3 size: 11 residues. The CDR3 region has the DNA TGTGCCAGCAGCGCGGCCCACGAGCAGTACGTC. Protein sequence: CASSAAHEQYV.

The CDR3 DNA reads TGTGCCAGCACCCGGACAGGGGGCTTCGCTGAAGCTTTCTTT. Amino acid sequence: CASTRTGGFAEAFF. This chain connects TRBV6-5 to TRBJ1-1, with 11 positions matching TRBD1. V shed 7 bases and J 6 bases; nucleotides not matched to a gene: 7. This CDR3 has 14 amino acids. CDR1 is MNHEY, CDR2 SVGAGI, per germline.

This rearrangement joins TRBV30 to TRBJ2-7, with a possible D match to TRBD1 (5 bases). The ends were cut back, 2 bases at V and 3 bases at J, with 8 bases in the middle. The V gene's germline CDR1 is GTSNPN and CDR2 SVGIG (reference sequence). The length of the CDR3 is 12 residues. The CDR3 region is CAWSRTNYEQYF. Here the CDR3 DNA reads TGTGCCTGGAGTAGGACAAACTACGAGCAGTACTTC.

There are a few counts of this clone. CDR3 region: CASSYSIRVLNSYEQYF. The CDR3 nucleotides read TGTGCCAGCAGTTACTCGATTCGGGTTTTAAATTCCTACGAGCAGTACTTC. This sequence joins TRBV6-2 or TRBV6-3 and TRBJ2-7; D gene uncertain. Trimming cost V 0 bases and J 1 base, with 16 bases left between them. The CDR3 length is 17 residues. Germline CDR1 and CDR2: MNHEY and SVGEGT.

V usage is TRBV28 and J usage is TRBJ1-4, with D perhaps TRBD1 (6 bases). The germline V gene has CDR1 MDHEN and CDR2 SYDVKM. The ends were cut back, 7 bases at V and 8 bases at J, with 14 bases in the middle. The CDR3 is 13 residues long. The CDR3 reads CASNLQGSEKLFF. The CDR3 coding sequence is TGTGCCAGCAACTTACAGGGTAGCGAAAAACTGTTTTTT.

This clone has only a few counts. This sample includes further DNA sequences coding for the same CDR3. The J gene is TRBJ1-2, the V gene TRBV6-5, with 7 bases lining up with TRBD1. The CDR3 is 13 amino acids. From germline, CDR1 is MNHEY and CDR2 SVGAGI. With 5 bases clipped from V and 2 bases from J, the junction kept 2 bases outside the gene matches. The CDR3 DNA sequence: TGTGCCAGCAGTCGGGACAGAAACTATGGCTACACCTTC. This sequence encodes CASSRDRNYGYTF.

This clone was seen many times. V usage is TRBV10-2 and J usage is TRBJ2-1; 8 nucleotides line up with TRBD2. J lost 7 bases, V lost 7 bases, and 12 bases had no gene match. Germline-derived CDR1 and CDR2 are WSHSY and SAAADI. The CDR3 is 15 amino acids. The CDR3 loop reads CASTMAGGRWNEQFF. As DNA, the CDR3 is TGCGCCAGCACGATGGCGGGGGGCCGTTGGAATGAGCAGTTCTTC.

This clone was counted a few times. The gene calls are TRBV28 and TRBJ2-1; perhaps TRBD2 as D (6 bases). This CDR3 spans 14 amino acids. V was cut by 7 bases and J by 2 bases, with 12 bases left in between. The V gene's germline CDR1 is MDHEN and CDR2 SYDVKM. The CDR3 loop is CASTEGGTYNEQFF. As DNA, the CDR3 is TGTGCCAGCACGGAGGGAGGTACCTACAATGAGCAGTTCTTC.

V and J are TRBV6-4 and TRBJ2-1; 9 bases match TRBD2. This CDR3 is built from 17 residues. Germline-derived CDR1 and CDR2 are MRHNA and SNTAGT. The V gene end was trimmed by 2 bases and the J gene end by 7 bases; junction bases not matched to a gene: 12. CDR3 loop: CASSDTSGAGGGNEQFF. DNA for the CDR3: TGTGCCAGCAGTGACACCTCAGGAGCGGGAGGAGGGAATGAGCAGTTCTTC.

This chain connects TRBV5-5 to TRBJ1-1; TRBD1 might be the D (5 bases). The CDR3 runs 13 residues. CDR1 and CDR2 (germline): SGHKS, YYEKEE (reference sequence). V lost 4 bases and J lost 1, with 8 bases in between. DNA for the CDR3: TGTGCCAGCAGCATTACAGGGAACACTGAAGCTTTCTTT. Protein sequence: CASSITGNTEAFF.

The chain couples TRBV11-2 to TRBJ1-1; 7 bases line up with TRBD1. V lost 1 base to trimming and J lost 5 bases; unmatched junction nucleotides: 10. CDR1 is SGHAT, CDR2 FQNNGV, per germline. The CDR3 sequence is 16 residues long. The DNA for the CDR3 is TGTGCCAGCAGCTTAGTGGCAGGGGGTAAAACTACTGAAGCTTTCTTT. Protein: CASSLVAGGKTTEAFF.